This is a list of T cell receptor beta chains from one sample in a study of shared clonotypes between healthy human individuals. Profiling relied on immunoSEQ multiplex PCR, and the TCRdb table lists in-frame clones only, not all of them. Of some 2.4 million clones listed, approximately 94% are singletons. The sequencing input was naive CD4+ T cells from PBMCs. These receptors came from a man aged 18 to 30 in good health. Some clones in this sample may be carry-over from other donors' samples. Each CDR3 is given with its conserved first and last residue. A D gene is named only where the DNA matches it firmly. A row's size may be missing; if present it is once, few, many or a size class.

clone size,D gene,J gene,V gene,CDR3 protein,CDR3 DNA
-,-,TRBJ2-7,TRBV10-3,CAISERSYEQYF,TGTGCCATCAGTGAGAGGTCCTACGAGCAGTACTTC
-,-,TRBJ1-5,TRBV27,CASSSRATGTHRKTQHF,TGTGCCAGCAGTTCCCGGGCTACCGGGACCCACCGAAAGACCCAGCATTTT
once,TRBD1,TRBJ2-2,TRBV4-2,CASSHSGTVDTGELFF,TGTGCCAGCAGCCATTCGGGGACAGTCGACACCGGGGAGCTGTTTTTT
-,TRBD1,TRBJ2-7,TRBV10-3,CAISGGTGGEYF,TGTGCCATCAGTGGAGGGACAGGAGGGGAGTACTTC
-,-,TRBJ1-3,TRBV9,CASSGAAHGNTIYF,TGTGCCAGCAGCGGGGCAGCACATGGAAACACCATATATTTT
-,-,TRBJ2-7,TRBV5-4,CASSFTGSSYEQYF,TGTGCCAGCAGCTTTACCGGGAGCTCCTACGAGCAGTACTTC
-,TRBD2,TRBJ2-5,TRBV7-2,CASSPFERERKTQYF,TGTGCCAGCAGCCCCTTTGAGCGGGAGAGAAAGACCCAGTACTTC
-,-,TRBJ2-1,TRBV9,CASSVDGYNEQFF,TGTGCCAGCAGCGTAGACGGATACAATGAGCAGTTCTTC
-,-,TRBJ2-2,TRBV12-1,CASSQQAGDGTGELFF,TGTGCCAGCAGCCAGCAGGCGGGAGACGGCACCGGGGAGCTGTTTTTT
-,-,TRBJ1-5,TRBV5-1,CASSPTGSGQPQHF,TGCGCCAGCAGCCCGACGGGGTCGGGGCAGCCCCAGCATTTT
-,TRBD2,TRBJ2-7,TRBV6-6,CASSYVGLAAYEQYF,TGTGCCAGCAGTTACGTGGGACTAGCGGCCTACGAGCAGTACTTC
once,-,TRBJ1-1,TRBV2,CASSDRAGGLLKAFF,TGTGCCAGCAGTGATAGAGCAGGTGGGCTACTGAAAGCTTTCTTT
-,-,TRBJ2-3,TRBV7-2,CASSLVRDTDTQYF,TGTGCCAGCAGCTTAGTGCGGGACACAGATACGCAGTATTTT
-,TRBD2,TRBJ2-7,TRBV11-2,CASSLSGGTYEQYF,TGTGCCAGCAGCTTGAGCGGGGGTACCTACGAGCAGTACTTC
once,-,TRBJ2-3,TRBV7-2,CASSLGGGQVTDTQYF,TGTGCCAGCAGCTTGGGGGGCGGGCAGGTCACAGATACGCAGTATTTT
-,-,TRBJ2-1,TRBV4-3,CASSQEKPTKWNEQFF,TGCGCCAGCAGCCAAGAAAAACCCACCAAATGGAATGAGCAGTTCTTC
-,TRBD2,TRBJ2-7,TRBV10-3,CAISGGGHEQYF,TGTGCCATCAGTGGGGGGGGACACGAGCAGTACTTC
-,-,TRBJ2-7,TRBV15,CATSRDRQGGYEQYF,TGTGCCACCAGCAGAGATCGCCAGGGGGGCTACGAGCAGTACTTC
-,TRBD2,TRBJ2-7,TRBV29-1,CSVDSSGRAREQYF,TGCAGCGTTGATTCTAGCGGGAGGGCCAGGGAGCAGTACTTC
once,TRBD2,TRBJ2-3,TRBV7-9,CASSFRLAASTDTQYF,TGTGCCAGCAGCTTTCGACTAGCGGCTAGCACAGATACGCAGTATTTT
-,TRBD1,TRBJ2-1,TRBV2,CASSDTGVRFF,TGTGCCAGCAGTGACACAGGGGTTCGGTTCTTC
once,-,TRBJ2-1,TRBV9,CASSAYWARSYNEQFF,TGTGCCAGCAGCGCCTACTGGGCGCGGTCCTACAATGAGCAGTTCTTC
few,-,TRBJ2-1,TRBV9,CASSVGYGTSYNEQFF,TGTGCCAGCAGCGTAGGCTACGGTACCTCCTACAATGAGCAGTTCTTC
-,TRBD1,TRBJ1-2,TRBV4-2,CASSRQGVYGYTF,TGTGCCAGCAGCCGTCAGGGGGTCTATGGCTACACCTTC
-,-,TRBJ2-7,TRBV19,CASSPPGTVSYEQYF,TGTGCCAGTAGTCCCCCCGGGACTGTTTCCTACGAGCAGTACTTC
-,-,TRBJ2-7,TRBV7-8,CASSFGAGNEQYF,-
-,-,TRBJ1-2,TRBV6-6,CASGPGGPGYTF,TGTGCCAGCGGCCCCGGGGGTCCCGGCTACACCTTC
-,-,TRBJ2-7,TRBV4-2,CASSQDQGKALSYEQYF,TGTGCCAGCAGCCAAGATCAGGGGAAGGCTCTCTCCTACGAGCAGTACTTC
-,-,TRBJ2-5,TRBV11-3,CASSLAGPQETQYF,TGTGCCAGCAGCTTAGCGGGACCTCAAGAGACCCAGTACTTC
-,-,TRBJ2-1,TRBV7-2,CASSLAYRGNEQFF,TGTGCCAGCAGCTTAGCGTATCGGGGGAATGAGCAGTTCTTC
-,TRBD2,TRBJ2-7,TRBV7-2,CASSPTSGIYYEQYF,TGTGCCAGCAGCCCAACTAGCGGGATTTATTACGAGCAGTACTTC
-,-,TRBJ2-7,TRBV5-4,CASSLRDGYEQYF,TGTGCCAGCAGCTTGAGGGACGGCTACGAGCAGTACTTC
-,-,TRBJ2-7,TRBV4-1,CASSQRWQISYEQYF,TGCGCCAGCAGCCAGCGGTGGCAGATTAGCTACGAGCAGTACTTC
once,TRBD1,TRBJ2-1,TRBV28,CASTPGGQGAGYNEQFF,TGTGCCAGCACCCCCGGCGGGCAGGGGGCGGGATACAATGAGCAGTTCTTC